This TCR beta chain was recorded in a study of beta chain features in type 1 diabetes. Study-wide findings and caveats: There was a moderate but significant shortening of TCRB CDR3s in all four CD4+ subsets of Type 1 diabetes patients.

This clone was counted between two and nine times. What it binds is unknown. One heparinised blood draw averaging roughly 100 mL was given by each donor. The V end lost 3 bases, the J end lost 7 bases, and 14 bases lay between the germline ends. This CDR3 has 13 residues. The germline gives CDR1 SGHRS, CDR2 YFSETQ. Expressed TCRB transcripts were sequenced after all isolated RNA was converted to cDNA. TCRdb's table, derived via immunoSEQ multiplex PCR, lists solely in-frame clones and lacks some. Of approximately 300,000 clones listed, 11% are singletons. The rearrangement links TRBV5-1 to TRBJ2-7; D uncertain. The sequenced sample was naive CD4+ T cells from blood. The origin of this receptor is a woman in her twenties or thirties in good health. The chain's CDR3 is CASSSFLSREQYF. Here the CDR3 DNA reads TGCGCCAGCAGCTCCTTTCTGTCGCGTGAGCAGTACTTC.